The rows below give T cell receptor beta chains drawn from one sample of a study of blood T cell repertoires in COVID-19. TCRdb's table, derived via immunoSEQ multiplex PCR, lists solely in-frame clones and lacks some. The sample shows approximately 250,000 clones, over 90% of them seen only once. The sequencing sample was made of peripheral blood. Receptors were obtained from a man aged 30 to 39 with COVID-19, enrolled during active disease. CDR3s include the opening cysteine and the closing phenylalanine or tryptophan. The D gene is left open where the match is weak. Clone size is not always given. Where it is, it says once, few, many or a class for expanded clones.

J,V,size,D,DNA,CDR3
TRBJ1-5,TRBV30,-,TRBD1,TGTGCCTGGAGTACGGGGACAGGGGGCAATCAGCCCCAGCATTTT,CAWSTGTGGNQPQHF
TRBJ2-7,TRBV10-2,-,-,TGCGCCAGCAGTGAGGCCGGTCCGCAGTACTTC,CASSEAGPQYF
TRBJ2-2,TRBV28,once,TRBD1,TGTGCCAGCAGCTCCTTACGGGACAGGGGGCTTGTCACCGGGGAGCTGTTTTTT,CASSSLRDRGLVTGELFF
TRBJ2-5,TRBV7-2,-,TRBD2,TGTGCCAGCAGCTACGGCGGGACTAGCGGGGGGCCCCAAGAGACCCAGTACTTC,CASSYGGTSGGPQETQYF
TRBJ1-6,TRBV3-1/TRBV3-2,-,TRBD1,TGTGCCAGCAGCCCCGGGACAGATACGTTTGGTTCGGGTTCACCCCTCCACTTT,CASSPGTDTFGSGSPLHF
TRBJ2-3,TRBV7-7,-,TRBD2,TGTGCCAGCAGCCCACTAGCGGGGGGGACCACAGATACGCAGTATTTT,CASSPLAGGTTDTQYF
TRBJ2-3,TRBV6-2/TRBV6-3,-,TRBD2,TGTGCCAGCAGTTACGTGCGGGGGGGCACAGATACGCAGTATTTT,CASSYVRGGTDTQYF
TRBJ2-7,TRBV5-1,-,-,TGCGCCAGCCGGGACAATGGCGACGAGCAGTACTTC,CASRDNGDEQYF
TRBJ2-6,TRBV4-1,-,-,TGCGCCAGCAGCCAAGACAGGCCTGGGGCCAACGTCCTGACTTTC,CASSQDRPGANVLTF
TRBJ1-4,TRBV2,-,-,TGTGCCAGCAGTGGACAGCTAAATGAAAAACTGTTTTTT,CASSGQLNEKLFF
TRBJ1-1,TRBV4-1,-,-,TGCGCCAGCAGTCCGGGTAGGCCCATGAACACTGAAGCTTTCTTT,CASSPGRPMNTEAFF
TRBJ1-1,TRBV6-1,-,-,TGTGCCAGCAGTGAACTGTCTGGGGGCGGGAACACTGAAGCTTTCTTT,CASSELSGGGNTEAFF